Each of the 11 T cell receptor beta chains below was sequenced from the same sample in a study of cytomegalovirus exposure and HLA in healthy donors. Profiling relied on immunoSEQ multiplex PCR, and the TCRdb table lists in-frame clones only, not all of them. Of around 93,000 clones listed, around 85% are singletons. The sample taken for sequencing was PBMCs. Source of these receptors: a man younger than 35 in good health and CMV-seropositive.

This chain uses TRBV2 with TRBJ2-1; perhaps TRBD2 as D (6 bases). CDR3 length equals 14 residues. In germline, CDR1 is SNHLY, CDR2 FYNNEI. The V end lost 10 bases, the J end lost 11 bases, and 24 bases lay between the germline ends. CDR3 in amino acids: CATIRGGIKVKQFF. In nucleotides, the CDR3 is TGTGCCACCATTAGGGGAGGAATAAAGGTCAAGCAGTTCTTC.

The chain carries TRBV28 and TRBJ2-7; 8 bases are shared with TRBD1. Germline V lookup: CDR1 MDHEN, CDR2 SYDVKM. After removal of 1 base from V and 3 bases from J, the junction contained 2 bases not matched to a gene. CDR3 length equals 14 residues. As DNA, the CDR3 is TGTGCCAGCAGTTTATACGGACAGGGCTACGAGCAGTACTTC. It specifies CASSLYGQGYEQYF.

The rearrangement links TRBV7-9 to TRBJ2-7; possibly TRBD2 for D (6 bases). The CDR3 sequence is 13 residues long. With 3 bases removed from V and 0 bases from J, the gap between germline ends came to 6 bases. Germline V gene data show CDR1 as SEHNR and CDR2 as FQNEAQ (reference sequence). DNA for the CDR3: TGTGCCAGCAGCTTCGGGAGCTCCTACGAGCAGTACTTC. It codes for CASSFGSSYEQYF.

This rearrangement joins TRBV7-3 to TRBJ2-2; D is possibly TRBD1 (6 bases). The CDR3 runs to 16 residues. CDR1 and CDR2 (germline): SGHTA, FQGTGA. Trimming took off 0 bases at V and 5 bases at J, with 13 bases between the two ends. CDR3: CASSLTPPGQTGELFF. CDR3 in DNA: TGTGCCAGCAGCTTAACCCCCCCGGGACAAACCGGGGAGCTGTTTTTT.

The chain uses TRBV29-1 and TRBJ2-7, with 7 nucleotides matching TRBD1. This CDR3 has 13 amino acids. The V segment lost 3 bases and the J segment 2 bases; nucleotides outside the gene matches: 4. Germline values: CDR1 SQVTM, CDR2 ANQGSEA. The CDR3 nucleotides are TGCAGCGTTGAGGCAGGGGGAGCCTACGAGCAGTACTTC. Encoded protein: CSVEAGGAYEQYF.

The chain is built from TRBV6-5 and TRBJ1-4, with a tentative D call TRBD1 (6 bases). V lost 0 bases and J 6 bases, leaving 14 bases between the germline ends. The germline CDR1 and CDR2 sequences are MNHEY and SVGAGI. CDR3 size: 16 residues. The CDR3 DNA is TGTGCCAGCAGTTACTCCTTTGCAGGGGCGGATGAAAAACTGTTTTTT. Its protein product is CASSYSFAGADEKLFF.

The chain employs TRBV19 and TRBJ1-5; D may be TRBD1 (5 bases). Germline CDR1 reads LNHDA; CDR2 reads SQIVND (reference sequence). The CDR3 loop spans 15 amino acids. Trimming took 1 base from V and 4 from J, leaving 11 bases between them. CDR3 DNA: TGTGCCAGTAGTATAGGTCCCAGGGAAAATCAGCCCCAGCATTTT. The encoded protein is CASSIGPRENQPQHF.

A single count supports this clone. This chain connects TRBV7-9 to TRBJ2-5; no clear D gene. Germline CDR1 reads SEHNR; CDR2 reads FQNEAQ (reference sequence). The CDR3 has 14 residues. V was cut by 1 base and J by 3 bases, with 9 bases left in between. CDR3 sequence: CASSLGTAEETQYF. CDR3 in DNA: TGTGCCAGCAGCTTAGGAACAGCAGAAGAGACCCAGTACTTC.

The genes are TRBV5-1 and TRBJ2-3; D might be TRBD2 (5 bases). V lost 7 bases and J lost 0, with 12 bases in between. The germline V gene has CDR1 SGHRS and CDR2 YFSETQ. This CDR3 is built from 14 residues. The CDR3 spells CASSAGTSTDTQYF. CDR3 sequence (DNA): TGCGCCAGCTCGGCGGGTACTAGCACAGATACGCAGTATTTT.

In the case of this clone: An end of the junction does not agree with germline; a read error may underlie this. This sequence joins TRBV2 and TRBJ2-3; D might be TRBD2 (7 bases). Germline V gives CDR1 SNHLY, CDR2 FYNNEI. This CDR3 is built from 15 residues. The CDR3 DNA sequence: TGTGCCGGCAGGAGGTCGGAGGGGGGGCAGAATACGCAGTATTTT. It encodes CAGRRSEGGQNTQYF.

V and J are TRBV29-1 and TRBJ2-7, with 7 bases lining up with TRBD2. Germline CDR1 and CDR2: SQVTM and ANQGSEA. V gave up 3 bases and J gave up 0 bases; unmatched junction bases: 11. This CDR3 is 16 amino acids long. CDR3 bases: TGCAGCGTTGATATGGGCGGGCGGGGGAGCTCCTACGAGCAGTACTTC. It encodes CSVDMGGRGSSYEQYF.